This TCR beta chain was identified during a study of blood T cells in healthy people across ages. V lost 5 bases to trimming and J lost 6 bases, with 14 bases between them. CDR1 and CDR2 from the germline V gene are MNHEY and SMNVEV (reference sequence). The CDR3 has 13 amino acids. No fewer than 5.5 micrograms of total RNA were isolated from every sample. General study findings and limits: The study regarded diversity estimates from one million T cells as underestimates.

A second PCR, run for roughly 7 to 11 cycles, used a sample-barcoded 5' primer plus a J-beta primer mix. TCRdb reprocessed the 5' RACE reads via MiXCR and lists one record per CDR3 protein. Of about 560,000 distinct CDR3 sequences listed, approximately 26% are singletons. This clonotype was observed a few times. Its antigen is still unknown. The same sample was also used in a study of T cells of mothers and their children.

The chain is built from TRBV27 and TRBJ2-7; D is possibly TRBD1 or TRBD2 (6 bases each). The specimen sequenced was blood. The sequence was obtained from a boy aged 2 to 9 in good health. Here the CDR3 reads CASSLGGLGEQYF. In DNA form, the CDR3 reads TGTGCCAGCAGTCTAGGGGGGCTGGGCGAGCAGTACTTC.